Listed below are T cell receptor beta chains from one sample, sequenced in a study of blood T cells in healthy people across ages. TCRdb re-called the 5' RACE reads through MiXCR, storing one row per CDR3 protein. The data contain about 1 million distinct CDR3 sequences, 40% to 50% of them singletons. The sequenced sample was blood. These receptors were collected from a woman aged 55-75 years in good health. CDR3s include the opening cysteine and the closing phenylalanine or tryptophan. The D gene is left open where the match is weak. Clone size, where shown, is once, few, many, or a class for clones that have expanded.

cdr3_nt: TGTGCCAGCAGCTTATCCGGGAGGGATGGAGAGACCCAGTACTTC
cdr3_aa: CASSLSGRDGETQYF
d_call: TRBD2
clone_size: NA
j_call: TRBJ2-5
v_call: TRBV11-1

cdr3_nt: TGTGCCAGCAGCTTATCCTTTGGTAGCGCCCACCAAGGGCAAGAGACCCAGTACTTC
cdr3_aa: CASSLSFGSAHQGQETQYF
d_call: NA
clone_size: once
j_call: TRBJ2-5
v_call: TRBV7-8

cdr3_nt: TGCAGTGCTACGGGACTAGCGGGAGGGATTAGCTCCTACGAGCAGTACTTC
cdr3_aa: CSATGLAGGISSYEQYF
d_call: TRBD2
clone_size: NA
j_call: TRBJ2-7
v_call: TRBV20-1

cdr3_nt: TGTGCCAGCAGTCGGACCGGGACAGCGGTCCACGAGCAGTACTTC
cdr3_aa: CASSRTGTAVHEQYF
d_call: TRBD1
clone_size: many
j_call: TRBJ2-7
v_call: TRBV14

cdr3_nt: TGTGCCAGCAGCTTAGAAGCTAGCGGGAGGAGTACGCAGTATTTT
cdr3_aa: CASSLEASGRSTQYF
d_call: TRBD2
clone_size: few
j_call: TRBJ2-3
v_call: TRBV11-3

cdr3_nt: TGTGCCAGCAGCCCGGGTCGACTAGCGGGTTACTACGAGCAGTACTTC
cdr3_aa: CASSPGRLAGYYEQYF
d_call: TRBD2
clone_size: few
j_call: TRBJ2-7
v_call: TRBV7-2

cdr3_nt: TGTGCCACCAGCAGAGATCAGCTCTACAATGAGCAGTTCTTC
cdr3_aa: CATSRDQLYNEQFF
d_call: NA
clone_size: many
j_call: TRBJ2-1
v_call: TRBV15

cdr3_nt: TGTGCCAGCAGCGCCTTCCGTGGGAGTTCCTACAATGAGCAGTTCTTC
cdr3_aa: CASSAFRGSSYNEQFF
d_call: NA
clone_size: once
j_call: TRBJ2-1
v_call: TRBV5-4

cdr3_nt: TGTGCCAGCAGCTTAGGAGGGATCGCCTATAATTCACCCCTCCACTTT
cdr3_aa: CASSLGGIAYNSPLHF
d_call: NA
clone_size: NA
j_call: TRBJ1-6
v_call: TRBV7-9

cdr3_nt: TGCAGTGCTAGAGTCCTGACTAGCGTCTCCTACAATGAGCAGTTCTTC
cdr3_aa: CSARVLTSVSYNEQFF
d_call: TRBD2
clone_size: few
j_call: TRBJ2-1
v_call: TRBV20-1

cdr3_nt: TGTGCCAGCAGCCAAGGGGTGGGACAGGGTGGCTTCAATGGCTACACCTTC
cdr3_aa: CASSQGVGQGGFNGYTF
d_call: TRBD1
clone_size: NA
j_call: TRBJ1-2
v_call: TRBV4-2